The clone carrying this T cell receptor beta chain was found a few times. Templates that were synthetic TCR analogs were spiked into each PCR. Method: immunoSEQ multiplex PCR; TCRdb's copy keeps in-frame clones and lacks some. The sample holds over 45,000 clones, 85% to 90% seen once. Sample numbers ranged from 1 to 8 per patient, encompassing pretreatment and on-treatment collections. CDR3 size: 16 residues. V was pared by 3 bases and J by 0 bases, with 4 bases of the junction left unmatched. From germline, CDR1 is MDHEN and CDR2 SYDVKM. These data are taken from a study of PD-L1 blockade in urothelial cancer. Study-wide context: Patients commenced intravenous atezolizumab, 1,200 mg every 3 weeks, in about 2014. Per blood sample, T cells had a median of approximately 150,000.

V is TRBV28 and J is TRBJ1-4; the match to TRBD1 covers 7 bases. The receptor was derived from a man in his fifties or sixties with urothelial cancer. Specimen: PBMCs, collected around atezolizumab (anti-PD-L1) treatment. This CDR3 reads CASSFLGTATNEKLFF. The CDR3, as DNA: TGTGCCAGCAGTTTCCTCGGGACAGCAACTAATGAAAAACTGTTTTTT. The variable domain in full, completed from reference TRBV28 and TRBJ1-4, reads DVKVTQSSRYLVKRTGEKVFLECVQDMDHENMFWYRQDPGLGLRLIYFSYDVKMKEKGDIPEGYSVSREKKERFSLILESASTNQTSMYLCASSFLGTATNEKLFFGSGTQLSVL.